The 22 T cell receptor beta chains listed next were all sequenced from one sample in a study of blood T cell repertoires in COVID-19. Profiled with immunoSEQ multiplex PCR; TCRdb holds only in-frame clones, not every one. The sample shows some 200,000 clones, 84% of them seen only once. The sample was peripheral blood. The receptors were gathered from a woman of 80 years or more with active or convalescent COVID-19.

A single count supports this clone. For the CDR3, the DNA is TGTGCCAGCAGCCCTCGCCGACAGGCTAGCTACCAGACCCAGTACTTC. It is translated as CASSPRRQASYQTQYF. V is TRBV14 and J is TRBJ2-5; tentative D call: TRBD1 (6 bases). CDR1 is SGHDN and CDR2 is FVKESK in the germline V gene. Trimming cost V 4 bases and J 6 bases, with 21 bases left between them. This CDR3 is 16 amino acids long.

This rearrangement joins TRBV4-1 to TRBJ2-1; 15 bases are a match to TRBD2. Germline V gene sequence: CDR1 MGHRA, CDR2 YSYEKL. Losses at the gene ends were 1 base for V and 6 bases for J; bases not matched to a gene: 10. CDR3 length: 19 amino acids. The CDR3 loop reads CASSQVKGLAGGLGNEQFF. CDR3 DNA: TGCGCCAGCAGCCAAGTAAAAGGACTAGCGGGAGGGTTAGGCAATGAGCAGTTCTTC.

The chain carries TRBV5-1 and TRBJ2-3; 7 bases match TRBD2. V dropped 4 bases and J dropped 2; count of bases not matched to a gene: 7. Germline CDR1 and CDR2: SGHRS and YFSETQ. The CDR3 totals 15 residues. Here the CDR3 DNA reads TGCGCCAGCAGCCCGGAGGGAGGGACCACAGATACGCAGTATTTT. Its translation is CASSPEGGTTDTQYF.

V gene TRBV27 combines with J gene TRBJ1-2, with D possibly matching TRBD1 (5 bases). Trimming pared 3 bases from V and 6 bases from J, leaving 14 bases between. The germline CDR1 and CDR2 sequences are MNHEY and SMNVEV (reference sequence). This CDR3 has 14 amino acids. CDR3 DNA sequence: TGTGCCAGCAGTTTGCACCAGGGTTTAGATGGCTACACCTTC. This encodes CASSLHQGLDGYTF.

The J gene is TRBJ1-2, the V gene TRBV6-5, with 8 bases identical to TRBD1. Trimming at V came to 4 bases and at J to 2 bases, leaving 0 bases not matched to a gene. The CDR3 runs 13 residues. Germline assignment: CDR1 MNHEY and CDR2 SVGAGI. The CDR3 loop reads CASSWTGNYGYTF. The CDR3 DNA reads TGTGCCAGCAGTTGGACAGGGAACTATGGCTACACCTTC.

The V call is TRBV11-2, the J call TRBJ2-1; TRBD2 might be the D (6 bases). V lost 6 bases, J lost 4 bases, and 19 bases lay in between. Germline CDR1 SGHAT, CDR2 FQNNGV. The CDR3 is made up of 16 amino acids. CDR3 sequence: CASSKEIADLYNEQFF. CDR3 sequence (DNA): TGTGCCAGCAGTAAAGAGATAGCGGACTTATACAATGAGCAGTTCTTC.

This clone was seen once. The gene calls are TRBV12-3 or TRBV12-4 and TRBJ1-2; D is unclear. The germline V and J ends were trimmed by 2 bases and 7 bases, with 5 bases remaining between them. The CDR3 loop spans 11 amino acids. The CDR3 spells CASSLRGGYTF. The CDR3 bases are TGTGCCAGCAGTTTACGGGGTGGCTACACCTTC.

With regard to this clone: One end of the junction is discordant with germline, which a read error may explain. The chain links TRBV27 to TRBJ1-2; no clear D. CDR3 size: 13 residues. Germline V gene lookup returns CDR1 MNHEY and CDR2 SMNVEV (reference sequence). In nucleotides, the CDR3 is TGTGCCAGCAGTTCCCCAATGACACACCGTTGGGCCTTC. This gives the protein CASSSPMTHRWAF.

The chain has TRBV7-2 and TRBJ1-6, with 12 positions matching TRBD1. J was trimmed by 9 bases and V by 4 bases; bases with no gene match: 7. This CDR3 contains 16 residues. CDR1 and CDR2 from the germline V gene are SGHTA and FQGNSA. The CDR3 nucleotides are TGTGCCAGCAGCTCCTGGGACAGGGGGCAAGGTTCACCCCTCCACTTT. This codes for CASSSWDRGQGSPLHF.

The CDR3 bases are TGCGCCAGCAGCTTGGAGGGGGTAGGGGACAATGAGCAGTTCTTC. This sequence encodes CASSLEGVGDNEQFF. V usage is TRBV5-1 and J usage is TRBJ2-1; D possibly corresponds to TRBD1 (6 bases). Germline V gene lookup returns CDR1 SGHRS and CDR2 YFSETQ. V shed 0 bases and J shed 5 bases, with 12 bases lying between them. The CDR3 covers 15 residues.

This chain joins TRBV28 and TRBJ2-7; perhaps TRBD2 as D (5 bases). CDR1 is MDHEN, CDR2 SYDVKM, per germline. Trimming removed 8 bases from V and 4 bases from J, with 9 bases in between. The CDR3 runs to 11 residues. CDR3 sequence reads: CASSSGYEQYF. The DNA of the CDR3 is TGTGCCAGCTCCTCGGGGTACGAGCAGTACTTC. The whole variable domain, filled in from reference TRBV28 and TRBJ2-7, reads DVKVTQSSRYLVKRTGEKVFLECVQDMDHENMFWYRQDPGLGLRLIYFSYDVKMKEKGDIPEGYSVSREKKERFSLILESASTNQTSMYLCASSSGYEQYFGPGTRLTVT.

CDR3 loop: CASSYGGQGGHEQFF. CDR3 nucleotides: TGTGCCAGCAGTTACGGGGGACAGGGCGGACATGAGCAGTTCTTC. This chain joins TRBV6-6 and TRBJ2-1; TRBD1 aligns across 9 bases. Unmatched junction bases numbered 7, after V lost 2 bases and J lost 8 bases. CDR1 and CDR2 (germline): MNHNY, SVGAGI (reference sequence). The CDR3 sequence is 15 residues long.

V gene TRBV27 combines with J gene TRBJ1-1; no reliable D call. Per germline, CDR1 MNHEY and CDR2 SMNVEV (reference sequence). Trimming left V 4 bases short and J 1 base short, with 10 bases between. CDR3 length: 14 residues. The CDR3 reads CASSSREGNTEAFF. The CDR3 nucleotides are TGTGCCAGCAGTTCGAGGGAGGGGAACACTGAAGCTTTCTTT.

The chain uses TRBV7-8 and TRBJ1-4; 9 nucleotides align to TRBD1. This CDR3 contains 15 residues. Germline V gives CDR1 SGHVS, CDR2 FQNEAQ. V lost 7 bases to trimming and J lost 7 bases; unmatched junction nucleotides: 10. The CDR3 nucleotides are TGTGCCAGCAAGGGACAGGGAGGGTTGGGTGAAAAACTGTTTTTT. It specifies CASKGQGGLGEKLFF.

The CDR3 region is CASIIYSGTIYF. CDR3 nucleotide sequence: TGTGCCAGCATTATTTACAGCGGTACCATATATTTT. This rearrangement joins TRBV12-3 or TRBV12-4 to TRBJ1-3; D gene ambiguous. Trimming removed 7 bases from V and 10 bases from J, with 14 bases in between. The CDR3 is 12 amino acids.

The V call is TRBV11-2, the J call TRBJ2-1; 13 bases map to TRBD2. V lost 5 bases to trimming and J lost 3 bases; unmatched junction nucleotides: 13. This CDR3 contains 19 residues. The germline CDR1 and CDR2 sequences are SGHAT and FQNNGV. CDR3 in amino acids: CASSPDTSGTSGIYNEQFF. DNA of the CDR3: TGTGCCAGCAGCCCGGACACCTCCGGGACTAGCGGGATCTACAATGAGCAGTTCTTC.

The chain links TRBV3-1 (or the pseudogene TRBV3-2) to TRBJ1-1; D is unresolved. Germline CDR1 reads LGHDT; CDR2 reads YNNKEL (reference sequence). The CDR3 loop spans 14 amino acids. Trimming took off 4 bases at V and 3 bases at J, with 12 bases between the two ends. The CDR3 DNA sequence: TGTGCCAGCAGCCGGTCCGACACCTACACTGAAGCTTTCTTT. Protein product: CASSRSDTYTEAFF.

The V and J genes are TRBV11-2 and TRBJ2-1; TRBD2 matches 9 bases. This CDR3 is built from 17 residues. V lost 1 base to trimming and J lost 4 bases; unmatched junction nucleotides: 8. The germline CDR1 and CDR2 sequences are SGHAT and FQNNGV. This chain's CDR3 is CASSLAVAGAEYNEQFF. The CDR3 DNA reads TGTGCCAGCAGCTTAGCCGTAGCGGGGGCGGAGTACAATGAGCAGTTCTTC.

The genes are TRBV29-1 and TRBJ2-3, with 7 bases that match TRBD1. The CDR3 runs 14 residues. Germline V CDR1 and CDR2: SQVTM, ANQGSEA. Unmatched junction bases numbered 9, after V lost 4 bases and J lost 5 bases. CDR3 loop: CSVGQGQILDTQYF. CDR3 nucleotide sequence: TGCAGCGTTGGTCAGGGACAGATCCTAGATACGCAGTATTTT.

This sequence joins TRBV30 and TRBJ1-2, with D possibly TRBD1 on 5 matching bases. V was shortened by 6 bases and J by 0 bases, with 14 bases between the two germline ends. The CDR3 runs 14 residues. Germline CDR1 is GTSNPN and CDR2 is SVGIG (reference sequence). The CDR3, as DNA: TGTGCCTGCGATCGACAGCCTTCTAACTATGGCTACACCTTC. It yields the protein CACDRQPSNYGYTF.

The genes are TRBV14 and TRBJ2-5; D remains ambiguous. V was cut by 1 base and J by 6 bases, with 6 bases left in between. Germline CDR1 and CDR2: SGHDN and FVKESK. There are 12 residues in the CDR3. The CDR3 DNA sequence: TGTGCCAGCAGCCAAGCCGCGAAGACCCAGTACTTC. Protein: CASSQAAKTQYF.

J is TRBJ1-2 and V is TRBV19, with D unclear. The CDR3 loop spans 12 amino acids. Germline loops: CDR1 LNHDA, CDR2 SQIVND (reference sequence). V was pared by 9 bases and J by 4 bases, with 12 bases between. As DNA, the CDR3 is TGTGCCAGCAGGATTGGGCCCTATGGCTACACCTTC. The encoded protein is CASRIGPYGYTF.